This TCR beta chain derives from a study of blood T cell repertoires in COVID-19. Sequencing used immunoSEQ multiplex PCR; TCRdb keeps in-frame clones, though not all of them. The sample lists 200,000 to 300,000 clones; over 80% were seen once. Those enrolled, adults aged 18 to 89 years, came from 24 US areas. Contact with a PCR-confirmed or clinician-diagnosed COVID-19 case occurred within 2 weeks of entry. This CDR3 is 15 amino acids long. CDR1 and CDR2 from the germline V gene are SGDLS and YYNGEE. Trimming removed 3 bases at V and 2 bases at J, with 14 bases between. The specimen was PBMCs or T cells enriched from blood (not recorded which). The TCR was taken from a man in his fifties or sixties who had been exposed to COVID-19. The chain employs TRBV9 and TRBJ1-2, with no clear D. The CDR3 here is CASSAEITVNYGYTF. The CDR3 region has the DNA TGTGCCAGCAGCGCCGAGATAACAGTCAACTATGGCTACACCTTC. The full variable domain, rest sourced from reference TRBV9 and TRBJ1-2, is DSGVTQTPKHLITATGQRVTLRCSPRSGDLSVYWYQQSLDQGLQFLIQYYNGEERAKGNILERFSAQQFPDLHSELNLSSLELGDSALYFCASSAEITVNYGYTFGSGTRLTVV.